This is a list of T cell receptor beta chains from one sample in a study of cytomegalovirus exposure and HLA in healthy donors. Using immunoSEQ multiplex PCR, the repertoire was profiled, and TCRdb retains in-frame clones only, with some absent. The sample yields 150,000 or so clones, under 80% seen once. The sequenced sample consisted of PBMCs. The receptors were sampled from a man younger than 35 in good health and CMV-seropositive. CDR3s include the opening cysteine and the closing phenylalanine or tryptophan. A D gene is named only where the DNA matches it firmly. Part of the rows lack a size; the others show once, few, many or a class for expanded clones.

v_gene	abundance	d_gene	j_gene	CDR3aa	CDR3nt
TRBV5-8	-	TRBD1	TRBJ2-3	CASSHYPTGGTDTQYF	TGTGCCAGCAGCCACTACCCTACAGGGGGGACAGATACGCAGTATTTT
TRBV6-5	-	TRBD2	TRBJ2-7	CASTPREGYEQYF	TGTGCCAGCACCCCCCGGGAGGGCTACGAGCAGTACTTC
TRBV25-1	-	TRBD2	TRBJ2-3	CASSVSGRGTDTQYF	TGTGCCAGCAGTGTTAGCGGGAGGGGCACAGATACGCAGTATTTT
TRBV7-8	-	TRBD1	TRBJ2-7	CASSLGDRRFYEQYF	TGTGCCAGCAGCTTGGGGGACAGGCGCTTCTACGAGCAGTACTTC
TRBV29-1	-	-	TRBJ1-1	CSAVPVKTVMNTEAFF	TGCAGCGCTGTTCCTGTTAAGACAGTTATGAACACTGAAGCTTTCTTT
TRBV18	-	TRBD1	TRBJ2-7	CASSPDRGLYEQYF	TGTGCCAGCTCGCCGGACAGGGGACTCTACGAGCAGTACTTC
TRBV29-1	once	TRBD2	TRBJ2-7	CSVGGLAGLPYEQYF	TGCAGCGTAGGCGGACTAGCGGGACTCCCCTACGAGCAGTACTTC
TRBV10-3	-	-	TRBJ1-6	CAISESSPRGSGNSPLHF	TGTGCCATCAGTGAGTCTTCACCTCGGGGGAGCGGGAATTCACCCCTCCACTTT
TRBV6-4	-	TRBD1	TRBJ2-2	CASSRGPGQLNTGELFF	TGTGCCAGCAGTAGAGGACCGGGACAGCTTAACACCGGGGAGCTGTTTTTT
TRBV28	-	TRBD1	TRBJ1-2	CASSLFAGQGAYGYTF	TGTGCCAGCAGTTTATTCGCGGGACAGGGGGCGTATGGCTACACCTTC
TRBV19	-	TRBD1	TRBJ1-5	CASRNKTGGSNQPQHF	TGTGCCAGTAGGAATAAAACAGGGGGGAGCAATCAGCCCCAGCATTTT
TRBV19	-	TRBD1	TRBJ1-2	CASSINRGNYGYTF	TGTGCCAGTAGTATCAACAGGGGTAACTATGGCTACACCTTC
TRBV28	-	-	TRBJ2-3	CATDGGSTDTQYF	TGTGCCACCGATGGGGGCAGCACAGATACGCAGTATTTT
TRBV5-1	-	TRBD1	TRBJ2-5	CASSLGQGETQYF	TGCGCCAGCAGCTTGGGACAGGGAGAGACCCAGTACTTC
TRBV28	-	-	TRBJ1-5	CATLKVSDQPQHF	TGTGCCACCCTTAAGGTTAGCGATCAGCCCCAGCATTTT
TRBV11-3	-	TRBD1	TRBJ2-7	CASSLVGQGYEQYF	TGTGCCAGCAGCTTAGTCGGACAGGGGTACGAGCAGTACTTC
TRBV18	-	-	TRBJ1-2	CASSPSGDYGYTF	TGTGCCAGCTCACCGAGTGGAGACTATGGCTACACCTTC
TRBV19	-	-	TRBJ1-2	CASSTPEESYGYTF	TGTGCCAGTAGTACCCCGGAGGAAAGCTATGGCTACACCTTC
TRBV29-1	-	-	TRBJ2-5	CSVDKWGRSEGETQYF	TGCAGCGTTGATAAGTGGGGGCGTAGCGAGGGAGAGACCCAGTACTTC
TRBV28	-	TRBD1	TRBJ2-7	CASSSRDRASYWQYF	TGTGCCAGCAGTTCCCGGGACAGGGCTTCCTATTGGCAGTACTTC
TRBV27	-	TRBD1	TRBJ1-3	CASSPQGADGNTIYF	TGTGCCAGCAGTCCCCAGGGGGCAGATGGAAACACCATATATTTT
TRBV10-3	-	-	TRBJ2-7	CATKGQHRTVHEQYF	TGTGCCACCAAAGGACAGCATCGAACCGTGCACGAGCAGTACTTC
TRBV11-2	-	-	TRBJ1-1	CASSSPQGRNTEAFF	TGTGCCAGCAGCTCCCCCCAGGGCCGGAACACTGAAGCTTTCTTT
TRBV28	-	-	TRBJ2-5	CASSSPALGREQYF	TGTGCCAGCAGTTCGCCGGCCCTCGGACGGGAGCAGTACTTC
TRBV27	-	-	TRBJ2-7	CASRSVPPGVLRADEQYF	TGTGCCAGCAGATCCGTCCCACCAGGGGTTCTACGAGCCGACGAGCAGTACTTC
TRBV6-5	-	-	TRBJ2-1	CASSPGVAYNEQFF	TGTGCCAGCAGTCCAGGGGTCGCCTACAATGAGCAGTTCTTC
TRBV28	-	TRBD2	TRBJ2-7	CASSLPASGRVLRSYEQYF	TGTGCCAGCAGTCTCCCCGCTAGCGGGAGGGTTTTACGCTCCTACGAGCAGTACTTC
TRBV5-6	-	TRBD1	TRBJ1-2	CASAQGSRGYGYTF	TGTGCCAGCGCACAGGGGAGCAGGGGCTATGGCTACACCTTC
TRBV5-4	-	-	TRBJ1-1	CASSLEQGWWTEAFF	TGTGCCAGCAGCTTGGAACAGGGTTGGTGGACTGAAGCTTTCTTT
TRBV19	-	TRBD1	TRBJ1-4	CASSIGPGGREEKLFF	TGTGCCAGTAGTATAGGCCCAGGGGGCCGGGAGGAAAAACTGTTTTTT
TRBV19	-	-	TRBJ2-3	CASTQTGSHTDTQYF	TGTGCCAGTACCCAAACCGGGAGTCACACAGATACGCAGTATTTT
TRBV5-1	-	-	TRBJ2-3	CASSPGQFTDTQYF	TGCGCCAGCAGCCCCGGACAGTTCACAGATACGCAGTATTTT
TRBV18	-	TRBD1	TRBJ2-6	CASSITTGGLANVLTF	TGTGCCAGCTCAATCACGACAGGGGGCTTGGCCAACGTCCTGACTTTC
TRBV18	few	-	TRBJ1-1	CASSPVSGADTEAFF	TGTGCCAGCTCACCAGTATCAGGGGCTGACACTGAAGCTTTCTTT
TRBV6-5	few	TRBD1	TRBJ1-1	CASSYSGQSMNTEAFF	TGTGCCAGCAGTTACTCGGGACAGTCCATGAACACTGAAGCTTTCTTT
TRBV2	-	-	TRBJ2-3	CASSAGISDTQYF	TGTGCCAGCAGTGCGGGTATCTCAGATACGCAGTATTTT
TRBV6-5	-	-	TRBJ2-7	CASRRIPYEQYF	TGTGCCAGCAGACGTATACCCTACGAGCAGTACTTC
TRBV6-1	few	-	TRBJ2-5	CAKARGPSETQYF	TGTGCCAAAGCGCGGGGTCCATCAGAGACCCAGTACTTC
TRBV6-6	few	-	TRBJ1-2	CASSYLMTDYGYTF	TGTGCCAGCAGTTACTTGATGACAGACTATGGCTACACCTTC
TRBV7-2	-	-	TRBJ2-7	CASSLSRNEQYF	TGTGCCAGCAGCTTATCCAGGAACGAGCAGTACTTC
TRBV6-6	few	-	TRBJ1-5	CATSPGRIQPQHF	TGTGCCACCTCACCGGGGAGGATACAGCCCCAGCATTTT
TRBV9	-	-	TRBJ1-1	CASSVGQVGEAFF	TGTGCCAGCAGCGTAGGGCAAGTTGGTGAAGCTTTCTTT
TRBV6-5	-	-	TRBJ1-2	CASSGAARAHGYTF	TGTGCCAGCAGTGGGGCGGCCAGGGCCCATGGCTACACCTTC
TRBV19	-	TRBD1	TRBJ1-1	CASSYGQGDEAFF	TGTGCCAGTAGTTATGGACAGGGGGATGAAGCTTTCTTT
TRBV4-2	-	-	TRBJ2-3	CASSQGGTYRNSTDTQYF	TGTGCCAGCAGCCAAGGAGGAACTTACAGGAACTCCACAGATACGCAGTATTTT
TRBV5-1	-	TRBD1	TRBJ2-2	CASSLVQGANTGELFF	TGCGCCAGCAGCTTGGTACAGGGGGCGAATACCGGGGAGCTGTTTTTT
TRBV19	-	-	TRBJ1-5	CASSPSKGRGNQPQHF	TGTGCCAGTAGTCCCTCGAAGGGCAGGGGTAATCAGCCCCAGCATTTT